This T cell receptor (beta chain) was captured in a study of T cells in localized non-small cell lung cancer. The V gene end was trimmed by 3 bases and the J gene end by 8 bases; junction bases not matched to a gene: 8. This CDR3 comprises 15 residues. Germline-derived CDR1 and CDR2 are KGHSH and LQKENI. The repertoire was sequenced with immunoSEQ multiplex PCR; TCRdb's copy has only in-frame clones and lacks some. Altogether about 31,000 clones are present, around 90% being singletons, with the ten largest covering less than 5%. The sequence was obtained from a woman aged 40 to 75 with stage III lung adenocarcinoma. Sequenced here: peripheral blood mononuclear cells, sampled before any cancer treatment. The chain combines TRBV18 with TRBJ2-1; 9 bases fit TRBD2. Here the CDR3 reads CASSPMTGTSYEQFF. The CDR3 bases are TGTGCCAGCTCACCGATGACCGGGACTAGCTATGAGCAGTTCTTC.